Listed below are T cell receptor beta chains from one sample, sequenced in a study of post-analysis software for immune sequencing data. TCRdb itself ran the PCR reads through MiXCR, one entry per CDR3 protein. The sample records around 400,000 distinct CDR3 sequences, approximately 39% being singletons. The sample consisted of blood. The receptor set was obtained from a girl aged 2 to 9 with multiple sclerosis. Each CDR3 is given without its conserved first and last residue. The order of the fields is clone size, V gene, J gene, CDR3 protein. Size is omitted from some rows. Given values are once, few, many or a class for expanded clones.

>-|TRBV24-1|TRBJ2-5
ATSSGRDRLKETQY
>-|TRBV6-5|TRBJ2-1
ASSVLAGNEQF
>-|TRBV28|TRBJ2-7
ASSLSGPGTGIVKQY
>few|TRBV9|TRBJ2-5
ASSGGRASETQY
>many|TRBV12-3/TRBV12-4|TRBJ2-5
ASSLAGGPQETQY
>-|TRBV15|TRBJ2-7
ATSAQGYEQY
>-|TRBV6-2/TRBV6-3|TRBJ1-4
ASSYTPNARAASEKLF
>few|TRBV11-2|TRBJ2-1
ASSLRPSGGEYEQF
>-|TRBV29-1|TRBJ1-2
STDREAFYGYT
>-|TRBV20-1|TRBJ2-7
SARDGASSYEQY
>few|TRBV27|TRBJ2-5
ASSFYDRVETQY
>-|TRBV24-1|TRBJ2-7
ATRDRGFNEQY
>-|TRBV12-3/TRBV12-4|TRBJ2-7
ASSSAGGPYEQY
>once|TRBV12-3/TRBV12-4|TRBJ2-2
ASSNPLRRTGELF
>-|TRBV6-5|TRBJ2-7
ASKARSGVGFEQY
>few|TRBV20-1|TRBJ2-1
SASWGSHEQF
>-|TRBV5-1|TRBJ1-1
ASSLGGRDTEAF
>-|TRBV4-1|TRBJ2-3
ASSQPGPTADTQY
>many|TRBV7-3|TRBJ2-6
ASSFGGTSSGANVLT
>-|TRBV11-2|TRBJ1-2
ASSSGTGVGYT
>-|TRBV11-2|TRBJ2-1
ASSIDMEQF
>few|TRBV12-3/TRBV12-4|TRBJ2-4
ASSYNIGLAGEAQY
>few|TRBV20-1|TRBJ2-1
SASAGPTLYNEQF
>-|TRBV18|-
ASSPRNEQY
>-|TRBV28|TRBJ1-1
ASSLGGSGTDNTEAF
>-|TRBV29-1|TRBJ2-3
SVSRGRDTQY
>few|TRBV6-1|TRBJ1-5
ASSDRGQGQPQH
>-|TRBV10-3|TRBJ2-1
AISGSGPLSTSYNEQF
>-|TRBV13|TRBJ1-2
ASRRAGGDYGYT
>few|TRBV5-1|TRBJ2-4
ASSLEGHPAKNIQY
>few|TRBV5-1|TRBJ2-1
ASARLAGGSEQF
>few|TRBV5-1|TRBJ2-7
ASSQAGTVQY
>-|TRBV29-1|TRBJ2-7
SVEDPLLEQY
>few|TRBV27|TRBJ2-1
ASSFVGGYNEQF
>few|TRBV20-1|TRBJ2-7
SAYLPTSGRAGIYEQY
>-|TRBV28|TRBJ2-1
AGRPPTGVYNEQF
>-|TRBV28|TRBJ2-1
ASGLGGTGNNEQF
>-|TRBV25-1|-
ASSDPGQGGYEQY
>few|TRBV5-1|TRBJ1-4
ASSDGTGTEKLF
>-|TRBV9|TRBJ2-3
ASSVALGGSDTQY
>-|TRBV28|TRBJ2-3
ASSFLAASGSMRKTQY
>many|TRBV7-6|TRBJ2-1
ASSLRAGYSYNEQF
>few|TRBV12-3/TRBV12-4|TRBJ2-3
ASSEQSPRISDTQY
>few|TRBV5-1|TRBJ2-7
ASSLTPGPARDEQY
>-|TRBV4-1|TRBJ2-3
ASSQVAGGDTQY